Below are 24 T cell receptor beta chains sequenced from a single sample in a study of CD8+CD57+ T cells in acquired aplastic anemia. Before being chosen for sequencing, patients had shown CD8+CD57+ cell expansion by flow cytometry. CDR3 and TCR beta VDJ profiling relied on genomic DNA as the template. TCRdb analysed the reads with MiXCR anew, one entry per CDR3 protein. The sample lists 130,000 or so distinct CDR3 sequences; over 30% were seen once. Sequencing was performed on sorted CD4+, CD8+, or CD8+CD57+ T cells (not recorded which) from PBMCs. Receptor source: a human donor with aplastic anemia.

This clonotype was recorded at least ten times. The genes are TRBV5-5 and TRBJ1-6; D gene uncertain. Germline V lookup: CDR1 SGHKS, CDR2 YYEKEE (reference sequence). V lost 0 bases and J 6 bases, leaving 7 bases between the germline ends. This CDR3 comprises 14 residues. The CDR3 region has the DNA TGTGCCAGCAGCTTGGGGGATGGTAATTCACCCCTCCACTTT. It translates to CASSLGDGNSPLHF.

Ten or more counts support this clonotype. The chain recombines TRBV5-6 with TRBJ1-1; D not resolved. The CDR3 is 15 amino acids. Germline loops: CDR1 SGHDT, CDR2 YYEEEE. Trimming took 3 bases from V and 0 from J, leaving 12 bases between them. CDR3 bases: TGTGCCAGCAGCTACGTCCGCACCATGAACACTGAAGCTTTCTTT. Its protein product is CASSYVRTMNTEAFF.

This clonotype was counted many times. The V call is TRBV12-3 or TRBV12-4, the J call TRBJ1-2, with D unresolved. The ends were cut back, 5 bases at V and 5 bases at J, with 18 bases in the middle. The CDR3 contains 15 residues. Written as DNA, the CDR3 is TGTGCCAGCAGTCGTAATGGGAGGGTTTCTTATGGCTACACCTTC. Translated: CASSRNGRVSYGYTF.

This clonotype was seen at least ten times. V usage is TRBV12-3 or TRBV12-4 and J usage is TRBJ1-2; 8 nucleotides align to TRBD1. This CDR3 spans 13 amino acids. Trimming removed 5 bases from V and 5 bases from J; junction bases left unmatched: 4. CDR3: CASSPGQVYGYTF. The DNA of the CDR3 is TGTGCCAGCAGTCCGGGACAGGTTTATGGCTACACCTTC.

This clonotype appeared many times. The CDR3 DNA follows: TGTGCCAGTAGTATAGATGGAGGACTAGCCCTCAATGAGCAGTTCTTC. As protein: CASSIDGGLALNEQFF. J is TRBJ2-1 and V is TRBV19; TRBD2 aligns across 8 bases. Germline assignment: CDR1 LNHDA and CDR2 SQIVND (reference sequence). The CDR3 runs to 16 residues. The V segment lost 0 bases and the J segment 6 bases; nucleotides outside the gene matches: 7.

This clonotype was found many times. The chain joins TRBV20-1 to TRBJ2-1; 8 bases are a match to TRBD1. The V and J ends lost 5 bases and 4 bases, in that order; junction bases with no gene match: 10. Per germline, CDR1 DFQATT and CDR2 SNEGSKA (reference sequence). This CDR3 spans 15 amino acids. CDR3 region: CSARGLGQVYNEQFF. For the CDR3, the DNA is TGCAGTGCTCGAGGACTGGGACAGGTTTACAATGAGCAGTTCTTC.

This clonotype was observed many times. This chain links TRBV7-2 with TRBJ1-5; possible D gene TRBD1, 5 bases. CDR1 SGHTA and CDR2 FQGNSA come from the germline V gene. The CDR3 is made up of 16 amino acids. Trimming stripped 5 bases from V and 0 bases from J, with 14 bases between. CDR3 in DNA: TGTGCCAGCAGCCTCACGGGGCAGTATAGCAATCAGCCCCAGCATTTT. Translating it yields CASSLTGQYSNQPQHF.

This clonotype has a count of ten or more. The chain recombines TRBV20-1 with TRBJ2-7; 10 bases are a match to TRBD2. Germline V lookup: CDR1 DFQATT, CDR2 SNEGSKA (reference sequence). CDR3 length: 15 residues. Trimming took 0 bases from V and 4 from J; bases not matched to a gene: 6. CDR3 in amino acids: CSARDRASGGYEQYF. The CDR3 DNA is TGCAGTGCTAGAGATAGGGCTAGCGGGGGTTACGAGCAGTACTTC.

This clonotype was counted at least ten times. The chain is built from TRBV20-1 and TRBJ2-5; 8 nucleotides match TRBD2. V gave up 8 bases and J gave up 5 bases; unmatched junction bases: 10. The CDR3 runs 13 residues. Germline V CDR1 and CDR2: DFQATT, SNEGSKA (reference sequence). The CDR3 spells CSSRPPSGETQYF. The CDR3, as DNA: TGCAGTTCGCGCCCCCCTAGCGGGGAGACCCAGTACTTC.

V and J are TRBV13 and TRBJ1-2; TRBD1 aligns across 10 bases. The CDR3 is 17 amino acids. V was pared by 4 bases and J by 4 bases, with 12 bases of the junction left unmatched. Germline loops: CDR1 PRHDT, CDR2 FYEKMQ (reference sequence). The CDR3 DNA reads TGTGCCAGCAGCTCAGGCTACTCGGACAGGGGGGTCTATGGCTACACCTTC. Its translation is CASSSGYSDRGVYGYTF.

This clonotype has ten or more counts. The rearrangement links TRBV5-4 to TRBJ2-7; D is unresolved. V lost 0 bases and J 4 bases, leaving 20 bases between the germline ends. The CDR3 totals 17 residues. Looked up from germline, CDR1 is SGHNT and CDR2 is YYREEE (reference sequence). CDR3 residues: CASSLAPGDGPQYEQYV. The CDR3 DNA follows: TGTGCCAGCAGCTTGGCCCCTGGCGACGGGCCTCAGTACGAGCAGTACGTC.

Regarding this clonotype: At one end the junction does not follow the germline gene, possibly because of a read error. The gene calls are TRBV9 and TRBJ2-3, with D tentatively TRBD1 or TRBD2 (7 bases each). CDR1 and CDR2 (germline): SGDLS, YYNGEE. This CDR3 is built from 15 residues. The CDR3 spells CASSVEVGGTDMQYF. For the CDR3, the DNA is TGTGCCAGCAGCGTAGAGGTCGGGGGGACAGATATGCAGTATTTT.

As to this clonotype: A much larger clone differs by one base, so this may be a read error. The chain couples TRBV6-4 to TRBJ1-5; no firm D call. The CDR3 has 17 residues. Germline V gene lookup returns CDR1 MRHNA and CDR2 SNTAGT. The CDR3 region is CASSTRAPSLSNRPQHF. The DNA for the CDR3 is TGTGCCAGCAGTACTCGGGCCCCGAGTTTGAGCAATCGGCCCCAGCATTTT.

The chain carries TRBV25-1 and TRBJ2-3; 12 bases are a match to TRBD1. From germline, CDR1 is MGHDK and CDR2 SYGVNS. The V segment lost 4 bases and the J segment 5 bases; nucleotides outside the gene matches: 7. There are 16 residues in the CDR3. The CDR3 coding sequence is TGTGCCAGCAGTGCTAGGGACAGGGGGCGGGGAGATACGCAGTATTTT. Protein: CASSARDRGRGDTQYF.

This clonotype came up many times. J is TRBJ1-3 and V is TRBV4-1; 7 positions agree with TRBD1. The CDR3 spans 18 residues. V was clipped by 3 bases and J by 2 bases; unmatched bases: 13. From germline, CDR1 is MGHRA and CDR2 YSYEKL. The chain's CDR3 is CASSHPRGGGDPGNTIYF. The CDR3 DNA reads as TGCGCCAGCAGCCATCCCAGGGGAGGGGGCGACCCTGGAAACACCATATATTTT.

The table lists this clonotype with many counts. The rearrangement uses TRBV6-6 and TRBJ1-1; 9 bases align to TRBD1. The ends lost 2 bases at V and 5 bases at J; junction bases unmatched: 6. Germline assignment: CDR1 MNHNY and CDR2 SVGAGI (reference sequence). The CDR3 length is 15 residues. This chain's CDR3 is CASSYQDRGWTEAFF. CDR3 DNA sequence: TGTGCCAGCAGTTACCAGGACAGGGGATGGACTGAAGCTTTCTTT.

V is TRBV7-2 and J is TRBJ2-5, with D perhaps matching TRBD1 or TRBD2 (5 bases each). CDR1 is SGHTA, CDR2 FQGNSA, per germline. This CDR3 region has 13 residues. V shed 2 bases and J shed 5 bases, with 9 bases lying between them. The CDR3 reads CASSLNEGETQYF. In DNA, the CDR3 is TGTGCCAGCAGCTTAAATGAGGGGGAGACCCAGTACTTC.

CDR3 sequence: CASSPRTGRSNQPQHF. Written as DNA, the CDR3 is TGTGCCAGCAGTCCCCGAACAGGGAGAAGCAATCAGCCCCAGCATTTT. This rearrangement joins TRBV27 to TRBJ1-5, with D maybe TRBD1 (6 bases). The CDR3 loop spans 16 amino acids. The germline V gene has CDR1 MNHEY and CDR2 SMNVEV (reference sequence). Trimming cost V 5 bases and J 1 base, with 15 bases left between them.

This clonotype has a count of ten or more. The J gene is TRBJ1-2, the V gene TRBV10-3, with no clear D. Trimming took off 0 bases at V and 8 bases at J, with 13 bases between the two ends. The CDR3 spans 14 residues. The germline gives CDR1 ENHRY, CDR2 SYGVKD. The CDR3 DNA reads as TGTGCCATCAGTGAGTCCGGCTCCCCGGGAGGCTACACCTTC. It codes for CAISESGSPGGYTF.

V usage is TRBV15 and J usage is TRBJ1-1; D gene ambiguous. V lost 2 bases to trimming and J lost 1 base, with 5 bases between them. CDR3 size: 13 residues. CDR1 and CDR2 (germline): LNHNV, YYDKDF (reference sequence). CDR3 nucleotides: TGTGCCACCAGCAGACTAAAGAACACTGAAGCTTTCTTT. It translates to CATSRLKNTEAFF.

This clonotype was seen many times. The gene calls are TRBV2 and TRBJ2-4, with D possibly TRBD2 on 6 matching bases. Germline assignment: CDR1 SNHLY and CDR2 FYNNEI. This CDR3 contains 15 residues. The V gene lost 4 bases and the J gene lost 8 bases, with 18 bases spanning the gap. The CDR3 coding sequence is TGTGCCAGCAGTGGGCCGGGAAAACCGGGGGACATTCAGTACTTC. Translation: CASSGPGKPGDIQYF. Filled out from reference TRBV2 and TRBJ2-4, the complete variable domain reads EPEVTQTPSHQVTQMGQEVILRCVPISNHLYFYWYRQILGQKVEFLVSFYNNEISEKSEIFDDQFSVERPDGSNFTLKIRSTKLEDSAMYFCASSGPGKPGDIQYFGAGTRLSVL.

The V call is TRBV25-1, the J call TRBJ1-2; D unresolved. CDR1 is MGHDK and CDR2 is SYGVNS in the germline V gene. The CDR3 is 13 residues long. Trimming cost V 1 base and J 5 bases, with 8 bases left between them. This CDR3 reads CASSESGNYGYTF. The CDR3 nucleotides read TGTGCCAGCAGTGAATCGGGGAATTATGGCTACACCTTC.

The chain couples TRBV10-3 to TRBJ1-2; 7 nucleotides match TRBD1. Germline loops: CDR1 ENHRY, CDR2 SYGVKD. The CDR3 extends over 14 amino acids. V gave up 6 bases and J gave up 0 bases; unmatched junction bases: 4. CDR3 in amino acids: CAIRPTGTNYGYTF. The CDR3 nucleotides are TGTGCCATCAGACCGACAGGGACTAACTATGGCTACACCTTC.

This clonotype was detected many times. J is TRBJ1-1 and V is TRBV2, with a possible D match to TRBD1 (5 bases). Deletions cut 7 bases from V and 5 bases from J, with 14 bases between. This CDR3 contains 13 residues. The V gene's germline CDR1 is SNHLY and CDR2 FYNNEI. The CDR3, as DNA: TGTGCCAGCAATCAGGGCCGCGGGACTGAAGCTTTCTTT. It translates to CASNQGRGTEAFF.